The 23 T cell receptor beta chains below all came from one sample that was sequenced in a study of neoadjuvant nivolumab and ipilimumab in lung cancer. The protocol was immunoSEQ multiplex PCR, while the TCRdb copy is restricted to in-frame clones and leaves out a portion. Found here are tens of thousands of clones, approximately 80% of them singletons; the top ten hold 6% to 7%. The sample consisted of peripheral blood, taken before neoadjuvant nivolumab, alone or with ipilimumab. Receptor source: an adult with non-small cell lung cancer.

The chain links TRBV11-2 to TRBJ2-3; D is unresolved. The V gene lost 3 bases and the J gene lost 5 bases, with 15 bases spanning the gap. This CDR3 comprises 15 residues. Germline assignment: CDR1 SGHAT and CDR2 FQNNGV. The CDR3 is CASSFGPTHGDTQYF. CDR3 coding DNA: TGTGCCAGCAGCTTCGGACCAACCCACGGAGATACGCAGTATTTT.

The chain has TRBV7-8 and TRBJ2-3; D uncertain. CDR3 length: 12 residues. Germline loops: CDR1 SGHVS, CDR2 FQNEAQ. The ends were cut back, 11 bases at V and 2 bases at J, with 11 bases in the middle. The CDR3 region is CADGAYTDTQYF. CDR3 coding DNA: TGTGCCGACGGAGCATACACAGATACGCAGTATTTT.

The rearrangement joins TRBV4-1 to TRBJ1-4; the D gene is possibly TRBD1 (6 bases). Germline V gives CDR1 MGHRA, CDR2 YSYEKL. V was pared by 0 bases and J by 8 bases, with 16 bases between. The length of the CDR3 is 16 residues. In DNA, the CDR3 is TGCGCCAGCAGCCAAGATACAGGGTTGGGGTGGGAAAAACTGTTTTTT. This sequence encodes CASSQDTGLGWEKLFF.

This sequence joins TRBV4-1 and TRBJ2-4; TRBD1 matches 7 bases. The CDR3 consists of 18 residues. In germline, CDR1 is MGHRA, CDR2 YSYEKL. Trimming at V came to 3 bases and at J to 6 bases, leaving 17 bases not matched to a gene. In nucleotides, the CDR3 is TGCGCCAGCAGCCATTCCCACCTCAGGACAGGCACTTTAAACATTCAGTACTTC. Translated: CASSHSHLRTGTLNIQYF.

V and J are TRBV5-1 and TRBJ2-2; tentatively, D is TRBD1 (6 bases). Germline values: CDR1 SGHRS, CDR2 YFSETQ. V was trimmed by 7 bases and J by 1 base, leaving 11 bases between them. This CDR3 has 14 residues. The CDR3 reads CASFDRMNTGELFF. CDR3 sequence (DNA): TGCGCCAGCTTCGACAGGATGAACACCGGGGAGCTGTTTTTT.

This sequence joins TRBV28 and TRBJ2-7; D is uncertain. The germline V gene encodes CDR1 MDHEN and CDR2 SYDVKM. Trimming removed 2 bases from V and 4 bases from J, with 6 bases in between. The CDR3 sequence is 12 residues long. The CDR3 sequence is CASSLPLYEQYF. The CDR3 DNA follows: TGTGCCAGCAGTTTACCACTTTACGAGCAGTACTTC.

In nucleotides, the CDR3 is TGTGCCAGCAGCTTAGACCTAGCGAACACCGGGGAGCTGTTTTTT. It translates to CASSLDLANTGELFF. The gene calls are TRBV7-2 and TRBJ2-2; D is unresolved. This CDR3 contains 15 residues. V dropped 1 base and J dropped 0 bases, with 6 bases sitting between them. Germline V gene data show CDR1 as SGHTA and CDR2 as FQGNSA.

This clone occurred a few times. The chain uses TRBV4-1 and TRBJ1-6; the match to TRBD1 covers 7 bases. J gave up 2 bases and V 2 bases, and 3 bases lay outside the gene matches. Germline V gives CDR1 MGHRA, CDR2 YSYEKL. This CDR3 is built from 16 residues. The CDR3 sequence: CASSQRQGAYNSPLHF. In nucleotides, the CDR3 is TGCGCCAGCAGCCAAAGACAGGGTGCCTATAATTCACCCCTCCACTTT.

This chain uses TRBV19 with TRBJ2-7; possible D gene TRBD2, 5 bases. CDR1 and CDR2 from the germline V gene are LNHDA and SQIVND (reference sequence). V was clipped by 1 base and J by 0 bases, with 7 bases between them. This CDR3 has 14 residues. CDR3 nucleotides: TGTGCCAGTAGTATAGCCGGACTCTCCTACGAGCAGTACTTC. Translating it yields CASSIAGLSYEQYF. The whole variable domain, filled in from reference TRBV19 and TRBJ2-7, reads DGGITQSPKYLFRKEGQNVTLSCEQNLNHDAMYWYRQDPGQGLRLIYYSQIVNDFQKGDIAEGYSVSREKKESFPLTVTSAQKNPTAFYLCASSIAGLSYEQYFGPGTRLTVT.

The chain carries TRBV6-5 and TRBJ2-3; D ambiguous. CDR3 length: 13 residues. V gave up 6 bases and J gave up 3 bases, with 10 bases separating them. From germline, CDR1 is MNHEY and CDR2 SVGAGI. DNA of the CDR3: TGTGCCAGCAGGGCACAAACAACAGATACGCAGTATTTT. Protein: CASRAQTTDTQYF.

The genes are TRBV5-4 and TRBJ1-1; 7 positions agree with TRBD1. CDR3 length: 14 residues. The V and J ends lost 5 bases and 5 bases, in that order; junction bases with no gene match: 9. Germline CDR1 reads SGHNT; CDR2 reads YYREEE (reference sequence). The CDR3 bases are TGTGCCAGCAGTCGAGAGAGGGGGCATACTGAAGCTTTCTTT. It yields the protein CASSRERGHTEAFF.

In its sample, this clone was seen a few times. The chain couples TRBV15 to TRBJ1-1, with D hard to call. This CDR3 is built from 16 residues. V was clipped by 3 bases and J by 4 bases, with 18 bases between them. Germline V gives CDR1 LNHNV, CDR2 YYDKDF (reference sequence). The CDR3 is CATSSKVLLGSTEAFF. CDR3 sequence (DNA): TGTGCCACCAGCAGCAAAGTCCTGCTTGGTTCCACTGAAGCTTTCTTT. Drawing the rest from reference TRBV15 and TRBJ1-1, the complete variable domain is DAMVIQNPRYQVTQFGKPVTLSCSQTLNHNVMYWYQQKSSQAPKLLFHYYDKDFNNEADTPDNFQSRRPNTSFCFLDIRSPGLGDTAMYLCATSSKVLLGSTEAFFGQGTRLTVV.

The CDR3 here is CASIREGIAGNTIYF. CDR3 bases: TGTGCCAGCATCAGGGAAGGCATTGCTGGAAACACCATATATTTT. This rearrangement joins TRBV5-5 to TRBJ1-3, with D perhaps TRBD1 (5 bases). Trimming pared 6 bases from V and 2 bases from J, leaving 15 bases between. This CDR3 comprises 15 residues. Germline lookup yields CDR1 SGHKS and CDR2 YYEKEE (reference sequence). The full variable domain, with the rest looked up from reference TRBV5-5 and TRBJ1-3, is DAGVTQSPTHLIKTRGQQVTLRCSPISGHKSVSWYQQVLGQGPQFIFQYYEKEERGRGNFPDRFSARQFPNYSSELNVNALLLGDSALYLCASIREGIAGNTIYFGEGSWLTVV.

This clone was counted a single time. This chain links TRBV6-1 with TRBJ1-5; D is uncertain. This CDR3 spans 16 amino acids. The germline CDR1 and CDR2 sequences are MNHNS and SASEGT. Deletions cut 2 bases from V and 5 bases from J, with 16 bases between. Here the CDR3 reads CASSELRGYGDQPQHF. The CDR3 DNA reads TGTGCCAGCAGTGAACTTAGAGGGTACGGGGATCAGCCCCAGCATTTT.

The gene calls are TRBV7-3 and TRBJ2-2; 12 nucleotides line up with TRBD2. The CDR3 is 16 amino acids. V shed 4 bases and J 6 bases; nucleotides not matched to a gene: 6. Germline CDR1 is SGHTA and CDR2 is FQGTGA. DNA for the CDR3: TGTGCCAGCAGCTCTTCTAGCGGGGGGGTGCCCGGGGAGCTGTTTTTT. Translating it yields CASSSSSGGVPGELFF.

This clone was detected a few times. The DNA of the CDR3 is TGTGCCAGCAGCTTCACGACAGGGACCTACGAGCAGTACTTC. As protein: CASSFTTGTYEQYF. The chain is built from TRBV7-2 and TRBJ2-7; TRBD1 matches at 7 bases. The J segment lost 2 bases and the V segment lost 3 bases, leaving 4 bases of the junction unmatched. The CDR3 extends over 14 amino acids. Germline-derived CDR1 and CDR2 are SGHTA and FQGNSA.

This clone was seen once. The rearrangement uses TRBV6-1 and TRBJ1-4; the match to TRBD1 covers 7 bases. The germline V gene encodes CDR1 MNHNS and CDR2 SASEGT. V trimming: 3 bases; J trimming: 5 bases; junction bases outside the gene matches: 6. There are 15 residues in the CDR3. Here the CDR3 reads CASSEMGQPNEKLFF. For the CDR3, the DNA is TGTGCCAGCAGTGAGATGGGACAGCCAAATGAAAAACTGTTTTTT.

The chain joins TRBV20-1 to TRBJ1-1; D is undetermined. Germline CDR1 reads DFQATT; CDR2 reads SNEGSKA (reference sequence). The CDR3 has 11 amino acids. V lost 6 bases and J 1 base, leaving 6 bases between the germline ends. The CDR3 region is CSAIKNTEAFF. The CDR3 region has the DNA TGCAGTGCCATCAAGAACACTGAAGCTTTCTTT.

V and J are TRBV7-9 and TRBJ2-3; 14 bases match TRBD2. The CDR3 runs 16 residues. The germline V gene has CDR1 SEHNR and CDR2 FQNEAQ (reference sequence). Unmatched junction bases numbered 4, after V lost 6 bases and J lost 2 bases. CDR3 sequence reads: CASRGLAGALTDTQYF. CDR3 nucleotide sequence: TGTGCCAGCAGGGGACTAGCGGGGGCCCTCACAGATACGCAGTATTTT.

The rearrangement uses TRBV5-1 and TRBJ2-1; 7 nucleotides align to TRBD2. The CDR3 loop spans 13 amino acids. CDR1 is SGHRS, CDR2 YFSETQ, per germline. With 7 bases clipped from V and 5 bases from J, the junction kept 6 bases outside the gene matches. Here the CDR3 DNA reads TGCGCCAGCTCCACCGGGGGGAACAATGAGCAGTTCTTC. Amino acids: CASSTGGNNEQFF.

The gene calls are TRBV6-1 and TRBJ2-7, with a tentative D call TRBD1 (5 bases). V lost 3 bases, J lost 9 bases, and 18 bases lay in between. Germline-derived CDR1 and CDR2 are MNHNS and SASEGT. The CDR3 loop spans 14 amino acids. The CDR3 coding sequence is TGTGCCAGCAGTGAGAATAGGGGATCTGCCGGGCAGTACTTC. Encoded protein: CASSENRGSAGQYF.

The chain combines TRBV7-2 with TRBJ2-3, with 10 bases matching TRBD1. The CDR3 covers 18 residues. Germline V lookup: CDR1 SGHTA, CDR2 FQGNSA. The trim removed 5 bases at V and 3 bases at J, leaving 14 bases unmatched. As DNA, the CDR3 is TGTGCCAGCAGCCAACGACACAGGACAGGGGGGCAGACAGATACGCAGTATTTT. Residues: CASSQRHRTGGQTDTQYF.

The chain employs TRBV5-6 and TRBJ1-2; TRBD1 might be the D (6 bases). The V and J ends lost 4 bases and 4 bases respectively, with 14 bases between them. The germline gives CDR1 SGHDT, CDR2 YYEEEE. This CDR3 region has 14 residues. CDR3: CASSRDRLGYGYTF. In nucleotides, the CDR3 is TGTGCCAGCAGCCGTGACAGGCTCGGCTATGGCTACACCTTC.